The clone carrying this TCR beta chain was detected a few times. From the 5' RACE reads, TCRdb called clonotypes with MiXCR, one entry per CDR3 protein. The data show 470,000 or so distinct CDR3 sequences, 18% seen once. V lost 2 bases and J 2 bases, leaving 11 bases between the germline ends. The CDR3 length is 15 residues. This entry belongs to a study of T-cell memory formation after mild COVID-19. Study in general: For the most part, TCR clusters were specific to one donor.

This rearrangement joins TRBV12-3 or TRBV12-4 to TRBJ2-3; D possibly corresponds to TRBD2 (6 bases). The sequenced sample was PBMCs or a T cell subset sorted from them (not recorded which). This sequence was found in an adult woman who had mild COVID-19 (a few samples of this study predate the infection). Cell type and time point are not known. The DNA for the CDR3 is TGTGCCAGCAGTTTACGTCGGGGGTACACAGATACGCAGTATTTT. Translated, it gives CASSLRRGYTDTQYF.